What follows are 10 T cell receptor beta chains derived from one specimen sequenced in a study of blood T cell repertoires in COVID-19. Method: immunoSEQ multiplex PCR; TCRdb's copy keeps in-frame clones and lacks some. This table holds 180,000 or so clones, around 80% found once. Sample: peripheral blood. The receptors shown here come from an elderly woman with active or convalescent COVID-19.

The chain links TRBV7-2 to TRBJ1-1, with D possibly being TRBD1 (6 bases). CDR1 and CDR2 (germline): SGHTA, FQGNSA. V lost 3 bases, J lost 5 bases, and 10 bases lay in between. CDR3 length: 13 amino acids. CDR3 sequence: CASSFDRSTEAFF. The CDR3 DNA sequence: TGTGCCAGCAGCTTTGACAGGTCGACTGAAGCTTTCTTT.

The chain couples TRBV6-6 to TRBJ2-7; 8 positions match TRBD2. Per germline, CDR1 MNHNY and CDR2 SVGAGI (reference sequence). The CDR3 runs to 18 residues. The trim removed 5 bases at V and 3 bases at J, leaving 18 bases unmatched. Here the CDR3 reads CASSLREASGRAYYEQYF. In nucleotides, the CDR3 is TGTGCCAGCAGTCTACGGGAGGCTAGCGGGCGCGCTTACTACGAGCAGTACTTC.

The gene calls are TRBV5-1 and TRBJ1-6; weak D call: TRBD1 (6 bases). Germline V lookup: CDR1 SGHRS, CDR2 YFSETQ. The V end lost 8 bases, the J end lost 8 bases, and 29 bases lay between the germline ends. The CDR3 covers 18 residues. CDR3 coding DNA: TGCGCCAGTAGAGTTGACCCGGGGCCAGGGGCTAATTATTCACCCCTCCACTTT. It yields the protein CASRVDPGPGANYSPLHF.

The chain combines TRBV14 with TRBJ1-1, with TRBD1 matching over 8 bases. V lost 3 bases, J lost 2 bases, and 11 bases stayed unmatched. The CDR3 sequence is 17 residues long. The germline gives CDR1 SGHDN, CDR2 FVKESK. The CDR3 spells CASSQRQGLGNNTEAFF. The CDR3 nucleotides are TGTGCCAGCAGCCAGCGACAGGGGCTGGGCAATAACACTGAAGCTTTCTTT.

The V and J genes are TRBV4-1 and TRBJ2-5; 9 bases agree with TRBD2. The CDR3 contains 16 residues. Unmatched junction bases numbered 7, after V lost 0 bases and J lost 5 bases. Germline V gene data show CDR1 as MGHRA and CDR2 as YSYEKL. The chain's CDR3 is CASSQEPAGGQETQYF. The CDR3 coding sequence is TGCGCCAGCAGCCAAGAGCCTGCGGGGGGGCAGGAGACCCAGTACTTC.

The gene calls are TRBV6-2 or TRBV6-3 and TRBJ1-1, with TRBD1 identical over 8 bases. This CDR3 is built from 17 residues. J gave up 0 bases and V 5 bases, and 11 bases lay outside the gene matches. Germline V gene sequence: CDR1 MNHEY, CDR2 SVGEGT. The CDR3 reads CASSPARTGLLNTEAFF. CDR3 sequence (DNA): TGTGCCAGCAGTCCCGCCAGGACAGGGCTCTTGAACACTGAAGCTTTCTTT.

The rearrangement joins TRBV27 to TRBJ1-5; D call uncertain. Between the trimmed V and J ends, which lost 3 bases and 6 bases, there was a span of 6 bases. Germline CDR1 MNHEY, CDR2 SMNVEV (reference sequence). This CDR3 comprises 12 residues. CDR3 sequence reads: CASSFWAQPQHF. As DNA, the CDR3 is TGTGCCAGCAGTTTTTGGGCTCAGCCCCAGCATTTT.

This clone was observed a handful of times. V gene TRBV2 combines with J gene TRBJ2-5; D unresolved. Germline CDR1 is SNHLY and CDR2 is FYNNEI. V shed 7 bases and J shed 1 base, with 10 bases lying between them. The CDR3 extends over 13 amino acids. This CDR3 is CASMNQAQETQYF. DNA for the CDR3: TGTGCCAGCATGAACCAGGCCCAAGAGACCCAGTACTTC.

This CDR3 reads CASSVTRSSGYTF. CDR3 DNA sequence: TGCGCCAGCAGTGTAACGCGGTCCTCAGGCTACACCTTC. This chain links TRBV10-1 with TRBJ1-2; D unclear. The CDR3 runs to 13 residues. Germline CDR1 WNHNN, CDR2 SYGVQD (reference sequence). The ends were cut back, 4 bases at V and 8 bases at J, with 14 bases in the middle.

CDR3 DNA sequence: TGTGCCAGCTCACCAGATCAGAGGGCTAGTGAAAAACTGTTTTTT. Translation: CASSPDQRASEKLFF. The chain combines TRBV18 with TRBJ1-4; no firm D call. V was cut by 2 bases and J by 7 bases, with 14 bases left in between. Germline V gives CDR1 KGHSH, CDR2 LQKENI. This CDR3 has 15 residues.